Listed below are T cell receptor beta chains from one sample, sequenced in a study of blood T cells in healthy people across ages. TCRdb recomputed calls from the 5' RACE reads with MiXCR, one row per CDR3 protein. The repertoire holds roughly 700,000 distinct CDR3 sequences, 32% seen once, with about 16% in the top ten. Material for sequencing was blood. These receptors were collected from an elderly woman in good health. CDR3s leave out the opening cysteine and the closing phenylalanine or tryptophan. Fields, in order: V gene, J gene, CDR3 protein.

TRBV27	TRBJ1-1	ASSQGWGTEAF
TRBV14	TRBJ2-7	ASSHQTNTYEQY
TRBV5-1	TRBJ2-3	ASSHTGSTDTQY
TRBV27	TRBJ2-6	ASSLWGAGANVLT
TRBV5-5	TRBJ2-1	ASSLLISHNEQF
TRBV7-2	TRBJ2-5	ASSPLELGGRETQY
TRBV12-3/TRBV12-4	TRBJ1-5	ASSQFRLGAGLMGNQPQH
TRBV7-9	TRBJ1-3	ASSSDHINSGNTIY
TRBV7-9	TRBJ2-7	ASSFRPTSGGAAYEQY
TRBV9	TRBJ2-3	ASSLMITDTQY
TRBV9	TRBJ2-3	ASSVGPPDTQY
TRBV30	TRBJ1-1	AWSVRSWAFTSPGPSDTEAF
TRBV5-1	TRBJ2-7	ASSLVGTSDYEQY
TRBV7-2	TRBJ2-1	ASSLKGPSGRSVHNEQF
TRBV3-1	TRBJ1-6	ASSHNRGNSPLH
TRBV12-3/TRBV12-4	TRBJ1-4	ASSGTLGVANEKLF